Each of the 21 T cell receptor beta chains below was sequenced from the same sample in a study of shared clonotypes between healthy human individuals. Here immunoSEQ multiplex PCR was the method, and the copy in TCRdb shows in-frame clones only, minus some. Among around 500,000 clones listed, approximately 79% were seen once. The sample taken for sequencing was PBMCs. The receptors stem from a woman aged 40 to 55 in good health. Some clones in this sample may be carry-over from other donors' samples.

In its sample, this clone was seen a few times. This CDR3 reads CASSFTAYGYTF. The CDR3 nucleotides read TGTGCCAGCAGCTTTACGGCTTATGGCTACACCTTC. The gene calls are TRBV11-2 and TRBJ1-2; no definite D call. V was cut by 3 bases and J by 5 bases, with 7 bases left in between. The CDR3 has 12 amino acids. Germline lookup yields CDR1 SGHAT and CDR2 FQNNGV.

The CDR3 here is CASSQSGGLGTYNEQFF. The DNA of the CDR3 is TGTGCCAGCAGCCAATCTGGGGGACTAGGGACCTACAATGAGCAGTTCTTC. This chain uses TRBV16 with TRBJ2-1; 8 bases align to TRBD2. The CDR3 consists of 17 residues. Germline assignment: CDR1 KGHSY and CDR2 FQNENV. V trimming: 0 bases; J trimming: 2 bases; junction bases outside the gene matches: 6.

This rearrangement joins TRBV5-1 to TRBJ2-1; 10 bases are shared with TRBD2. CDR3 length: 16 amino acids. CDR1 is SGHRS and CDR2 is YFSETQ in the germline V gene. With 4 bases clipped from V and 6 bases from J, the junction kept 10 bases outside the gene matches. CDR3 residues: CASSTQAGGPSNEQFF. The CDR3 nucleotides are TGCGCCAGCAGCACCCAAGCGGGAGGGCCGTCCAATGAGCAGTTCTTC.

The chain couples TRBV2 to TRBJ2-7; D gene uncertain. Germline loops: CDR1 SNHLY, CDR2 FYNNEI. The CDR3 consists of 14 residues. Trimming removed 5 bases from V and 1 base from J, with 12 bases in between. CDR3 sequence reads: CASSKLDGSYEQYF. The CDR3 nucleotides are TGTGCCAGCAGTAAGCTTGATGGGTCCTACGAGCAGTACTTC.

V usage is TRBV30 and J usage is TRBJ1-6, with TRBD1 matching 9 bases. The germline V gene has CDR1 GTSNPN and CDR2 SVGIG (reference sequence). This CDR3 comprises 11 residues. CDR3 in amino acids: CGWGTGPSLHF. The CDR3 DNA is TGTGGGTGGGGGACAGGGCCCTCCCTCCACTTT.

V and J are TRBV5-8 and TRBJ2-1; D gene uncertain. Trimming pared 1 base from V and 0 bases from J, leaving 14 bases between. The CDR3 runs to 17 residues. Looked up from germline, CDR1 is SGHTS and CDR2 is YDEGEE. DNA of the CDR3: TGTGCCAGCAGCTTGAGGTACTATGCGAGCTCCTACAATGAGCAGTTCTTC. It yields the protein CASSLRYYASSYNEQFF. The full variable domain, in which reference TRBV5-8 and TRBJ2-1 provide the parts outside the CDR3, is EAGVTQSPTHLIKTRGQQATLRCSPISGHTSVYWYQQALGLGLQFLLWYDEGEERNRGNFPPRFSGRQFPNYSSELNVNALELEDSALYLCASSLRYYASSYNEQFFGPGTRLTVL.

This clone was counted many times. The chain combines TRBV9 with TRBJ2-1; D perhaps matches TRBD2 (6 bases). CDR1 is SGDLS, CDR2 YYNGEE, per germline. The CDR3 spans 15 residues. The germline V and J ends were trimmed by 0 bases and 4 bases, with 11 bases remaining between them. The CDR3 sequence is CASSVDSGTYNEQFF. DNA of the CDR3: TGTGCCAGCAGCGTAGATAGCGGAACATACAATGAGCAGTTCTTC. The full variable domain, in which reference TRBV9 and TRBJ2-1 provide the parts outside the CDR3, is DSGVTQTPKHLITATGQRVTLRCSPRSGDLSVYWYQQSLDQGLQFLIQYYNGEERAKGNILERFSAQQFPDLHSELNLSSLELGDSALYFCASSVDSGTYNEQFFGPGTRLTVL.

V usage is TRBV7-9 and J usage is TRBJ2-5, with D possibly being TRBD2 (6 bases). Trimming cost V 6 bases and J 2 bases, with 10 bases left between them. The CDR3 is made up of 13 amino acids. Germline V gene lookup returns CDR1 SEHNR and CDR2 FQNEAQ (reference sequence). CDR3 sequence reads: CASSWRGQETQYF. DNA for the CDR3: TGTGCCAGCAGTTGGAGGGGACAAGAGACCCAGTACTTC.

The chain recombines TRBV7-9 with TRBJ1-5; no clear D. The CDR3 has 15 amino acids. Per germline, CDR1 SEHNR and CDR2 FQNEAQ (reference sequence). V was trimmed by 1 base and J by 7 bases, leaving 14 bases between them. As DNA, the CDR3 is TGTGCCAGCAGCTTAGATAAGGAAGAGGGACAGCCCCAGCATTTT. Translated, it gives CASSLDKEEGQPQHF.

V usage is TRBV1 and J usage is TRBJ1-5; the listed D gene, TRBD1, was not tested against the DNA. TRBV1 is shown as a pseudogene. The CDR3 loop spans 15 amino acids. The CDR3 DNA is TGCACCAGCAGCCAAGCCCCGGGACAGAATCAGCCCCAGCATTTT. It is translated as CTSSQAPGQNQPQHF.

The CDR3 sequence is CAISESASGRGKDTQYF. The CDR3 DNA reads TGTGCCATCAGTGAGTCGGCTAGCGGGAGGGGGAAAGATACGCAGTATTTT. J is TRBJ2-3 and V is TRBV10-3; 12 bases align to TRBD2. V trimming: 0 bases; J trimming: 5 bases; junction bases outside the gene matches: 6. CDR3 size: 17 residues. CDR1 is ENHRY and CDR2 is SYGVKD in the germline V gene.

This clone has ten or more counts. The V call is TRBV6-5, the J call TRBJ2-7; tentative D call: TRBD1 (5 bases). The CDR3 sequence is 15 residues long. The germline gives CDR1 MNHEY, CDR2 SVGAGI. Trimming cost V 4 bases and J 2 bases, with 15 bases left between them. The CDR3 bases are TGTGCCAGCAGTTCTAACCCAGGGAAGGCCTACGAGCAGTACTTC. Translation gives CASSSNPGKAYEQYF.

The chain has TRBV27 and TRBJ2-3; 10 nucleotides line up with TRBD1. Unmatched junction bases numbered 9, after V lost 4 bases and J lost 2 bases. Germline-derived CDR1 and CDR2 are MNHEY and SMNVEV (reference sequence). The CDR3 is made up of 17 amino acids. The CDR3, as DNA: TGTGCCAGCAGTTCTATGGGGACAGGGGCGTTCACAGATACGCAGTATTTT. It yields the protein CASSSMGTGAFTDTQYF.

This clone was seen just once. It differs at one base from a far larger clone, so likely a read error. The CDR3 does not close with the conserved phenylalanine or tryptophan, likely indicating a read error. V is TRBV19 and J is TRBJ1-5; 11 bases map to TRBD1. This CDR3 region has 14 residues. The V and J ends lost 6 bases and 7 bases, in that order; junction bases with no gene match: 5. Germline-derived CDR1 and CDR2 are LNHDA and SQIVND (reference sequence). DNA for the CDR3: TGTGCCAGTAGATGGGACAGGGGGGAGCAGCCCCAGCATCTT. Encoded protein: CASRWDRGEQPQHL.

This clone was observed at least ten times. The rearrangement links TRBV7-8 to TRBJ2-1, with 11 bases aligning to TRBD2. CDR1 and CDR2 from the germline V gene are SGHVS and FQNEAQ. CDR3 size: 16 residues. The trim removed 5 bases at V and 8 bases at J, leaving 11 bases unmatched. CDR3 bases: TGTGCCAGCAGCCCCGTGTATGGACTAGCGGGCCATGAGCAGTTCTTC. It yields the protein CASSPVYGLAGHEQFF.

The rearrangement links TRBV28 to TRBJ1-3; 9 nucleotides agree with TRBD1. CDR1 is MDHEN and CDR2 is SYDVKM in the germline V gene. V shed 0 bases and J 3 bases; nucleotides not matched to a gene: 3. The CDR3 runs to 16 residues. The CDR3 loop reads CASSLWTGGRGNTIYF. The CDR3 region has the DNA TGTGCCAGCAGTTTATGGACAGGGGGTCGTGGAAACACCATATATTTT.

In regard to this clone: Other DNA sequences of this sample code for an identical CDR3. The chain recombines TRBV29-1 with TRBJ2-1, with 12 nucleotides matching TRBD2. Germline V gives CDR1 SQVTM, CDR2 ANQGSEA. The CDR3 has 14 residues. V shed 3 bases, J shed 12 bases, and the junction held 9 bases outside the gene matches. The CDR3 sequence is CSVEVLAGGKGQFF. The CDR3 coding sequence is TGCAGCGTTGAGGTTCTAGCGGGAGGGAAGGGGCAGTTCTTC.

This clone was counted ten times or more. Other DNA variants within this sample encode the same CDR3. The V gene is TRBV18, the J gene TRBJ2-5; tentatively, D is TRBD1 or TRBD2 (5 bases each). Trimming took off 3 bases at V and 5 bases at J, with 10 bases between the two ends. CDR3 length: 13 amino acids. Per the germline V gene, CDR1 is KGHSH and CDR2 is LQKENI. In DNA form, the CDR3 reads TGTGCCAGCTCACCCAGGGACGGGGAGACCCAGTACTTC. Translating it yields CASSPRDGETQYF.

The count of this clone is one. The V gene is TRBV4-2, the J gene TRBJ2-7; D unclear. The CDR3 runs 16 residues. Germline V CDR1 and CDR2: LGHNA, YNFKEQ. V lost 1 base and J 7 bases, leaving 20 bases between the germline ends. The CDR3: CASSQALRTTMGEQYF. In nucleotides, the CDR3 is TGTGCCAGCAGCCAAGCCCTTCGGACCACCATGGGGGAGCAGTACTTC.

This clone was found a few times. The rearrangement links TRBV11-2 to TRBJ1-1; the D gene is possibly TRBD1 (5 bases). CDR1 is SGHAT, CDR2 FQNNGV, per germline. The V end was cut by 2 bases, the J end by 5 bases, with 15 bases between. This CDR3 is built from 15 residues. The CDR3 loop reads CASSLKGGGRTEAFF. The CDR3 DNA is TGTGCCAGCAGCTTAAAAGGTGGGGGGAGGACTGAAGCTTTCTTT.

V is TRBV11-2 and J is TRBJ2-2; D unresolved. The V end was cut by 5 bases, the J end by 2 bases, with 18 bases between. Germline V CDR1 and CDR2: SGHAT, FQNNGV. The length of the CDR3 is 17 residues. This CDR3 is CASSPGWRNINTGELFF. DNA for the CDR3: TGTGCCAGCAGCCCTGGGTGGCGGAACATAAACACCGGGGAGCTGTTTTTT.